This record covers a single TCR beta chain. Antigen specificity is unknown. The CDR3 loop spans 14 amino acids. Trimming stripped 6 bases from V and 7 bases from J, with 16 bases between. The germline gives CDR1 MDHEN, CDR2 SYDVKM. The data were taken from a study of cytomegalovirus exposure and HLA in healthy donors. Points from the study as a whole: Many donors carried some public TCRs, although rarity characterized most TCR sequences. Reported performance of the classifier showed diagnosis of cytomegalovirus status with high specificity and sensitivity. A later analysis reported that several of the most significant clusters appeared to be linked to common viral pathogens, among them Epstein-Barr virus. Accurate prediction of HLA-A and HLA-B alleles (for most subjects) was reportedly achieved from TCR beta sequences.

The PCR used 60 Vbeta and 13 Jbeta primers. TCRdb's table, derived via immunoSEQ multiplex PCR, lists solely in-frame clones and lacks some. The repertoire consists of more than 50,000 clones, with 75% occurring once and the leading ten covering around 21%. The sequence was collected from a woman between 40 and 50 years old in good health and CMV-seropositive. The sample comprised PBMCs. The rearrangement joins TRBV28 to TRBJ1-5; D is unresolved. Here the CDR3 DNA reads TGTGCCAGCAGCCCACGGGGTAATGGGCAGCCCCAGCATTTT. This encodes CASSPRGNGQPQHF. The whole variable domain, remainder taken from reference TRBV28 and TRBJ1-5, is DVKVTQSSRYLVKRTGEKVFLECVQDMDHENMFWYRQDPGLGLRLIYFSYDVKMKEKGDIPEGYSVSREKKERFSLILESASTNQTSMYLCASSPRGNGQPQHFGDGTRLSIL.